This T cell receptor beta chain was found in a study of T cell responses to AZD1222 COVID-19 vaccine. Turning to the study itself: Some second doses came at about 4 weeks and others at about 12 weeks; these were pooled.

Data came from immunoSEQ multiplex PCR; TCRdb stores just in-frame clones and leaves some out. The sample holds some 140,000 clones, 85% to 90% seen once. Study-level points and caveats: After the peak T cell response, and only then, were repertoires sampled. It was only a handful of AZD1222 recipients who were seropositive at baseline. The study found vaccine-associated CD4 TCRs spanning spike, dominant at 160-218 and 743-854.

Notes on this clone: Its antigen is undetermined.

V lost 0 bases and J lost 3, with 6 bases in between. This CDR3 contains 15 residues. Germline CDR1 SGHDN, CDR2 FVKESK. The J gene is TRBJ1-6, the V gene TRBV14; D unresolved. Sequencing used peripheral blood, obtained on day 0 of AZD1222 vaccination. The sequence derives from an adult in good health. The CDR3 DNA reads as TGTGCCAGCAGCCAAGAACAGCTCTATAATTCACCCCTCCACTTT. Encoded protein: CASSQEQLYNSPLHF.